One sample yielded the 27 T cell receptor beta chains listed below, sequenced in a study of CXCR3-negative and CXCR3-positive naive CD8 T cells. Study-wide results and caveats: Naive CXCR3-positive cells had TRB CDR3s more hydrophobic than those of CXCR3-negative naive cells.

No cognate antigen is known for these TCRs. UMI-tagged TRB cDNA libraries were built via 5' RACE. TCRdb re-called the 5' RACE reads, yielding one record per CDR3 amino acid sequence without DNA. The sample totals tens of thousands of distinct CDR3 sequences; its top ten clones hold around 0.75%. The specimen was naive CXCR3+ CD8+ T cells from blood. Subset reported: CD45RO-CCR7+CD27+CD95- naive CD8+ T cells expressing CXCR3 (TNR3+). The source is a human donor in good health. Some clones in this sample may be carry-over from other donors' samples.

This rearrangement joins TRBV29-1 to TRBJ2-7; TCRdb names TRBD1, which stays unverified in the absence of DNA. The CDR3 is 14 residues long. CDR1 and CDR2 (germline): SQVTM, ANQGSEA. The CDR3 sequence is CSVEGGASSYEQYF.

V usage is TRBV12-3 or TRBV12-4 and J usage is TRBJ2-5. CDR3 length: 13 residues. The CDR3 sequence: CASRQGPRETQYF.

V and J are TRBV20-1 and TRBJ2-1. Germline V CDR1 and CDR2: DFQATT, SNEGSKA (reference sequence). The CDR3 covers 14 residues. CDR3 protein: CSARDEQPYNEQFF.

V and J are TRBV18 and TRBJ1-2; no DNA is available, so the TRBD1 call from TCRdb remains unchecked. Per germline, CDR1 KGHSH and CDR2 LQKENI. The CDR3 has 14 residues. The CDR3 is CASSGQNPIYGYTF.

This chain connects TRBV27 to TRBJ2-1; no DNA is available, so the TRBD2 call from TCRdb remains unchecked. The CDR3 has 16 residues. Germline V gene lookup returns CDR1 MNHEY and CDR2 SMNVEV (reference sequence). CDR3 loop: CASSGPGLAAYNEQFF.

The chain employs TRBV3-1 and TRBJ1-1. From germline, CDR1 is LGHDT and CDR2 YNNKEL (reference sequence). The CDR3 totals 14 residues. The CDR3 is CASSQDRVNTEAFF.

The V gene is TRBV2, the J gene TRBJ2-7. The CDR3 is 13 residues long. The germline gives CDR1 SNHLY, CDR2 FYNNEI. CDR3 residues: CASSPRSAREQYF. Complete variable domain (other parts from reference TRBV2 and TRBJ2-7): EPEVTQTPSHQVTQMGQEVILRCVPISNHLYFYWYRQILGQKVEFLVSFYNNEISEKSEIFDDQFSVERPDGSNFTLKIRSTKLEDSAMYFCASSPRSAREQYFGPGTRLTVT.

The chain's CDR3 is CAISLTGAGGSYGYTF. The chain links TRBV10-3 to TRBJ1-2. The germline V gene has CDR1 ENHRY and CDR2 SYGVKD. This CDR3 region has 16 residues.

The chain carries TRBV6-2 or TRBV6-3 and TRBJ2-1. This CDR3 spans 13 amino acids. CDR1 is MNHEY and CDR2 is SVGEGT in the germline V gene. This chain's CDR3 is CASSYLLAYEQFF.

The chain employs TRBV9 and TRBJ1-2. Germline CDR1 SGDLS, CDR2 YYNGEE. The CDR3 covers 15 residues. This CDR3 reads CASSKQRTGSGGYTF.

V gene TRBV7-9 combines with J gene TRBJ2-4. Germline CDR1 SEHNR, CDR2 FQNEAQ (reference sequence). CDR3 length: 12 residues. The CDR3 reads CASSPDRNIQYF.

The rearrangement links TRBV20-1 to TRBJ1-1. This CDR3 has 14 residues. Germline V CDR1 and CDR2: DFQATT, SNEGSKA (reference sequence). The CDR3: CSARSLSINTEAFF.

This chain joins TRBV4-3 and TRBJ2-7; TCRdb outputs TRBD1, but without DNA this stays unchecked. Looked up from germline, CDR1 is LGHNA and CDR2 is YSLEER. This CDR3 region has 15 residues. CDR3: CASSPTRGSSYEQYF.

The chain joins TRBV28 to TRBJ2-7; TCRdb selects TRBD1, and the lack of DNA leaves this call unchecked. The CDR3 runs to 14 residues. Germline loops: CDR1 MDHEN, CDR2 SYDVKM. The chain's CDR3 is CASSLQGRVYEQYF.

The rearrangement links TRBV28 to TRBJ2-7; TCRdb reports TRBD1, a call that lacks DNA to check it against. From germline, CDR1 is MDHEN and CDR2 SYDVKM. This CDR3 is 14 amino acids long. CDR3 residues: CASSSPRDRDEQYF.

The rearrangement links TRBV9 to TRBJ1-1. Germline loops: CDR1 SGDLS, CDR2 YYNGEE. This CDR3 has 13 residues. The CDR3: CASSAGSNTEAFF. The full variable domain, with the rest looked up from reference TRBV9 and TRBJ1-1, is DSGVTQTPKHLITATGQRVTLRCSPRSGDLSVYWYQQSLDQGLQFLIQYYNGEERAKGNILERFSAQQFPDLHSELNLSSLELGDSALYFCASSAGSNTEAFFGQGTRLTVV.

The V and J genes are TRBV7-6 and TRBJ1-1; TCRdb proposes TRBD1, but this gene call is untestable without DNA. Germline V CDR1 and CDR2: SGHVS, FNYEAQ. CDR3 length: 16 residues. The CDR3: CASSLEPGGGRSVAFF.

The chain carries TRBV5-1 and TRBJ1-2; TCRdb gives TRBD1 as the D gene, but with no DNA this cannot be confirmed. Germline V gene lookup returns CDR1 SGHRS and CDR2 YFSETQ. The CDR3 loop spans 14 amino acids. CDR3 amino acids: CASSRTGTGNGYTF.

The CDR3 region is CASTAGGTYEQYF. The chain employs TRBV27 and TRBJ2-7; TCRdb lists TRBD2, though no DNA is available to test this call. The CDR3 loop spans 13 amino acids. The V gene's germline CDR1 is MNHEY and CDR2 SMNVEV (reference sequence).

The V gene is TRBV7-2, the J gene TRBJ1-1. Germline CDR1 and CDR2: SGHTA and FQGNSA. The length of the CDR3 is 13 residues. The CDR3 sequence is CASSLWGNTEAFF.

The rearrangement joins TRBV29-1 to TRBJ1-2. Germline V gene sequence: CDR1 SQVTM, CDR2 ANQGSEA. This CDR3 comprises 11 residues. CDR3 loop: CSVGANYGYTF.

The rearrangement joins TRBV6-5 to TRBJ1-1; TCRdb indicates TRBD1, and absent DNA this call remains unverified. Germline V lookup: CDR1 MNHEY, CDR2 SVGAGI. This CDR3 is built from 14 residues. The CDR3 loop is CASSYSDSGFEAFF.

The genes are TRBV7-8 and TRBJ2-1. The germline V gene has CDR1 SGHVS and CDR2 FQNEAQ. The CDR3 extends over 15 amino acids. The CDR3 spells CASSLAGSFYNEQFF. Combining the CDR3 with reference TRBV7-8 and TRBJ2-1 gives the whole variable domain GAGVSQSPRYKVAKRGQDVALRCDPISGHVSLFWYQQALGQGPEFLTYFQNEAQLDKSGLPSDRFFAERPEGSVSTLKIQRTQQEDSAVYLCASSLAGSFYNEQFFGPGTRLTVL.

The gene calls are TRBV6-6 and TRBJ2-7; TCRdb outputs TRBD2, but without DNA this stays unchecked. CDR1 and CDR2 from the germline V gene are MNHNY and SVGAGI (reference sequence). CDR3 length: 15 residues. CDR3 amino acids: CASSYSYEGTYEQYF.

The V gene is TRBV6-5, the J gene TRBJ1-6; the TRBD1 assignment by TCRdb is unverifiable without DNA. The germline V gene has CDR1 MNHEY and CDR2 SVGAGI. The CDR3 consists of 13 residues. CDR3 amino acids: CASSPGNNSPLHF.

V gene TRBV27 combines with J gene TRBJ2-3; lacking DNA, the TRBD1 call made by TCRdb goes unchecked. CDR1 is MNHEY and CDR2 is SMNVEV in the germline V gene (reference sequence). The CDR3 consists of 16 residues. This CDR3 is CASSSTGPLSTDTQYF.

The V gene is TRBV7-9, the J gene TRBJ2-5; TCRdb indicates TRBD2, and absent DNA this call remains unverified. The CDR3 covers 15 residues. Germline values: CDR1 SEHNR, CDR2 FQNEAQ (reference sequence). The CDR3 loop is CASSIPSGRGETQYF.